The rows below give T cell receptor beta chains drawn from one sample of a study of shared clonotypes between healthy human individuals. Libraries were prepared by immunoSEQ multiplex PCR; TCRdb keeps only in-frame clonotypes and omits some of them. The profile shows approximately 2.3 million clones, over 90% of them singletons. Sample: naive CD4+ T cells from PBMCs. These TCRs come from a man between 18 and 35 years old in good health. Some clones in this sample may be carry-over from other donors' samples. Each CDR3 is given with its conserved first and last residue.

v_gene	j_gene	CDR3aa
TRBV7-8	TRBJ1-6	CASSYLQDRPLHF
TRBV5-1	TRBJ1-4	CASSLEGAANEKLFF
TRBV7-9	TRBJ2-5	CASSSWTGQETQYF
TRBV6-1	TRBJ2-5	CASSWGRETQYF
TRBV28	TRBJ2-1	CASANRLGTSGPRGEQFF
TRBV6-5	TRBJ2-7	CASSSDGHDYEQYF
TRBV19	TRBJ2-3	CASQGLAGFRDTDTQYF
TRBV13	TRBJ2-7	CASSFGQYEQYF
TRBV27	TRBJ1-5	CASRDRGQSNQPQHF
TRBV6-1	TRBJ1-5	CASSEVGAGLQPQHF
TRBV7-2	TRBJ1-5	CASSLVGRVGQPQHF
TRBV5-8	TRBJ1-1	CASSLMWLRGDTEAFF
TRBV5-1	TRBJ2-7	CASSLAPGNEQYF
TRBV5-5	TRBJ1-1	CASSSDGNTEAFF
TRBV7-3	TRBJ2-2	CASSFGNTGELFF
TRBV7-7	TRBJ2-3	CASSAGQGGADTQYF
TRBV7-9	TRBJ2-7	CASSLVRGRLAYEQYF
TRBV28	TRBJ1-1	CASTRSGTLYTEAFF
TRBV6-5	TRBJ1-2	CASRLRQGGGYTF
TRBV29-1	TRBJ1-4	CSASPGQGNEKLFF
TRBV18	TRBJ1-5	CASSPTAFSNQPQHF
TRBV7-8	TRBJ1-1	CASSLVGGGTEAFF
TRBV11-2	TRBJ2-1	CASSFKVASPEQFF
TRBV29-1	TRBJ2-7	CSVAGTSGSEQYF
TRBV4-2	TRBJ1-2	CASSQATGTGRYGYTF
TRBV9	TRBJ2-7	CASSEGGRVGSYEQYF
TRBV19	TRBJ2-1	CASSIVAQGARSGRNREQFF
TRBV28	TRBJ2-7	CASRRRLAGGPTYEQYF
TRBV11-2	TRBJ2-6	CASSLAGSGANVLTF
TRBV10-3	TRBJ2-5	CAISGSGGKETQYF
TRBV19	TRBJ2-1	CASSITAQEVNEQFF
TRBV5-4	TRBJ2-1	CASSLVGASGGRAGNEQFF
TRBV11-3	TRBJ2-7	CASIAGTNYFISYEQYF
TRBV7-2	TRBJ2-3	CASSRGLSADTQYF
TRBV28	TRBJ2-4	CATQRNIQYF
TRBV5-1	TRBJ2-3	CASSPRTSGRAIGDTQYF
TRBV6-5	TRBJ1-1	CASRLLRQGAEAFF
TRBV6-1	TRBJ1-1	CASEGGLNTEAFF
TRBV27	TRBJ2-5	CASSSDRVARETQYF
TRBV30	TRBJ2-1	CAWSPGLAGGNEQFF
TRBV28	TRBJ1-2	CASSLGGSGYGYTF
TRBV7-9	TRBJ2-2	CASSPGTSGRVNTGELFF
TRBV28	TRBJ1-1	CASSAPGYSNTEAFF
TRBV2	TRBJ2-5	CATTLDSRVVTQYF
TRBV6-1	TRBJ2-2	CASSEARQGWAGELFF
TRBV5-1	TRBJ2-1	CASSVWDRVNEQFF
TRBV28	TRBJ2-1	CASNRPAYNEQFF
TRBV5-6	TRBJ1-1	CASSDILGRNTEAFF
TRBV29-1	TRBJ2-5	CSVDLYQETQYF
TRBV11-2	TRBJ2-4	CASSPTQGLKNIQYF
TRBV29-1	TRBJ2-5	CSVGGLLTETQYF
TRBV5-6	TRBJ1-6	CASSPGWVSSNSPLHF
TRBV19	TRBJ1-4	CASSIRGEKLFF
TRBV7-3	TRBJ2-2	CASSLRSPSGTGELFF
TRBV15	TRBJ2-3	CATSPRTRLGTDTQYF